The clone carrying this TCR beta chain was counted between two and nine times. This CDR3 contains 13 residues. Germline V gives CDR1 MGHDK, CDR2 SYGVNS. Trimming removed 7 bases at V and 3 bases at J, with 13 bases between. This sample was taken from a study of T-cell reconstitution after alpha-beta-depleted transplantation in children. Preparing the TCRbeta library involved the use of unique molecular identifiers. In TCRdb, the PCR reads were re-called with MiXCR into one record per CDR3 protein. The sample carries some 400,000 distinct CDR3 sequences, roughly 20% recorded once. The TCR sequence derives from a human donor who donated a stem cell graft to a child with acute myeloid leukemia. The rearrangement uses TRBV25-1 and TRBJ2-7; the D is unclear. Sample: PBMCs from the stem cell graft donor, taken from the stem cell graft. The CDR3 DNA reads as TGTGCCAGCACTGTGAGAGACCACTACGAGCAGTACTTC. Encoded protein: CASTVRDHYEQYF.